This T cell receptor (beta chain) was sequenced for a study of blood T cell repertoires in COVID-19 (dated by TCRdb to the early 2020s). Broadly, across the study: Samples from collaborators originated in the United States, Italy and Spain and spanned both the acute and convalescent phases of COVID-19. A freely available public database, intended as a resource for researchers studying the immune response to SARS-CoV-2, is where the repertoires were released. The samples were drawn from the first 160 participants of the ongoing ImmuneRACE study and from more than 1,000 subjects provided by 6 global collaborators. Where HLA class I and class II types were available, the types were taken from metadata supplied by the sample provider, not from assay-based typing. The prospective study material was composed of cDNA or gDNA derived from T cells, B-cell-depleted T cells, or PBMCs. A de-identified subject ID, COVID-19 status, age in years and sex were almost always included in the sample metadata. Subjects who had been exposed to COVID-19, were actively infected with it, or had recovered from it provided the deeply sampled blood TCRbeta repertoires that made up the dataset. General conclusions and limits of the study: How much clinical and demographic metadata was included differed by source and by participant, and the metadata was provided uncurated.

Collaborating institutions collected whole blood in K2EDTA tubes following their own protocols. For TCRbeta analysis, collaborators shipped samples in one of three forms: frozen whole blood, isolated PBMCs, or DNA extracted from either of those sample types. The immunoSEQ Assay, a bias-controlled multiplex PCR, was used to amplify TCRbeta CDR3 regions from genomic DNA. On the authors' methods: Nucleated cell counts per sample were estimated from amplification of reference gene primers within the assay. Sequence reads were collapsed and filtered to measure the absolute abundance of every unique TCRbeta CDR3 rearrangement. For each sample, productive Simpson clonality was calculated as the square root of Simpson's diversity index across productive rearrangements. The table comes from immuneACCESS by way of TCRdb, which keeps in-frame sequences with V and J called. Part of the clones is missing from these tables; in studies checked, under half for an unresolved V gene and the rest for unknown reasons. V and J calls and clone size are copied from that table; D and trimming were computed from the DNA. Counted in this sample were approximately 26,000 clones; 90% of them appeared once. Jointly, the top ten make up 1.5% to 2% of the sample.

Comments on this clone: The target of this receptor is not known. Base qualities were left out, and no much larger clone turns up one base away.

V is trimmed back by 4 bases and J by 6 bases, and the junction contains 6 bases that no gene match accounts for. Counted from cysteine to phenylalanine, this CDR3 has 14 amino acids. Just CDR3 DNA is preserved here, 42 bases in frame from base 1. CDR1 is given as MGHRA and CDR2 as YSYEKL, both from the germline V gene. The sequenced sample was peripheral blood. Recombination connected TRBV4-1 to TRBJ2-1, with 7 bases aligning to TRBD1. The receptor comes from a woman aged 60-70 years with active COVID-19. The DNA reads as follows: TGCGCCAGCAGCCGACGACAGGGTTTCAATGAGCAGTTCTTC. This yields the protein CASSRRQGFNEQFF.